This T cell receptor (beta chain) was captured by sequencing in a study of blood T cell repertoires in COVID-19. Data came from immunoSEQ multiplex PCR; TCRdb stores just in-frame clones and leaves some out. Here the sample spans some 110,000 clones, about 70% being singletons. Germline trimming cut 5 bases from V and 4 bases from J; bases unmatched to any gene: 11. CDR1 and CDR2 from the germline V gene are SGHAT and FQNNGV. CDR3 length: 16 residues. Sequences were obtained from peripheral blood. The sequence was collected from an elderly man with COVID-19, enrolled during active disease. J is TRBJ2-7 and V is TRBV11-2; 10 positions match TRBD2. The CDR3 region has the DNA TGTGCCAGCAGCCAAGGGGTCGGACTAGCGGTATACGAGCAGTACTTC. This gives the protein CASSQGVGLAVYEQYF.